This T cell receptor beta chain was sequenced for a study of cytomegalovirus exposure and HLA in healthy donors. Sequencing used immunoSEQ multiplex PCR; TCRdb keeps in-frame clones, though not all of them. Here the sample spans about 180,000 clones, around 85% being singletons. The CDR3 extends over 14 amino acids. Trimming took 10 bases from V and 1 from J; bases not matched to a gene: 8. Germline CDR1 and CDR2: SGHNT and YENEEA. The chain joins TRBV11-3 to TRBJ2-5, with 8 nucleotides matching TRBD2. The source is a man between 18 and 29 years old in good health and CMV-seropositive. Sample: PBMCs. The CDR3 is CATGGGITQETQYF. The CDR3 DNA reads as TGTGCCACCGGCGGGGGGATCACCCAAGAGACCCAGTACTTC.